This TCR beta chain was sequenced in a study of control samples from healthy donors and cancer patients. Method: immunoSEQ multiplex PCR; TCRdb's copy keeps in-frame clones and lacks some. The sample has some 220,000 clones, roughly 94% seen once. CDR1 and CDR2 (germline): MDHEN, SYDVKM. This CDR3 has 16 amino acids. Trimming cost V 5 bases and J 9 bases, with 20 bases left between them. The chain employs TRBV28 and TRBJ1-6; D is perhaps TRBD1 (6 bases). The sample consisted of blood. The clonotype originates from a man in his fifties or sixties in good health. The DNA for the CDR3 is TGTGCCAGCAGTAGGTCCTCCGGGACACCAATTTCACCCCTCCACTTT. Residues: CASSRSSGTPISPLHF.